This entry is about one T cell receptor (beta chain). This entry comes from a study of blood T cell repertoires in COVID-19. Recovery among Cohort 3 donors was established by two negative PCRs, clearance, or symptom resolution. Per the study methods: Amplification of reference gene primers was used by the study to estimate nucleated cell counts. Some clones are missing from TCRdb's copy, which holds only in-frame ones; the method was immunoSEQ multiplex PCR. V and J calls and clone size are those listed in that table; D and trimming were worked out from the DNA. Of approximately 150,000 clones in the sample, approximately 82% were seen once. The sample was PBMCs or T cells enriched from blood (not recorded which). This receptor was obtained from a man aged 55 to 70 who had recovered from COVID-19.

CDR3 in DNA: TGCGCCAGCAGCCGGGACAGCTCCTATAATTCACCCCTCCACTTT. Encoded protein: CASSRDSSYNSPLHF. This rearrangement joins TRBV5-1 to TRBJ1-6, with 7 bases identical to TRBD1. The CDR3 spans 15 residues. V lost 4 bases to trimming and J lost 0 bases; unmatched junction nucleotides: 1. Germline CDR1 SGHRS, CDR2 YFSETQ.